The 5 T cell receptor beta chains below all came from one sample that was sequenced in a study of T cells in Graves' hyperthyroidism and ophthalmopathy (dated by TCRdb to about 2019). Libraries were made using multiplex PCR. Sequencing was carried out with an Illumina HiSeq 2000. TCR beta CDR3 regions were amplified from RNA transcripts. The TCR CDR3 was subjected to a first round of RT-PCR using the HTBI primer set and the Qiagen OneStep RT-PCR kit. Clones were called with MiXCR by TCRdb after fastp trimmed the public reads at Q25, and only in-frame beta chains were retained. CDR3 protein duplicates are merged, each entry listing the most common genes and DNA. This sample gives about 210,000 distinct CDR3 sequences in total; about 16% of them show up just once. The ten most abundant clones make up about two fifths of the sample. Sequencing was carried out using blood. These receptors were collected from a man aged 35-49 years with Graves' hyperthyroidism.

This sequence joins TRBV9 and TRBJ2-3, with D tentatively TRBD1 (5 bases). CDR3 length equals 15 residues. Germline V lookup: CDR1 SGDLS, CDR2 YYNGEE. Trimming took 0 bases from V and 0 from J, leaving 8 bases between them. The DNA for the CDR3 is TGTGCCAGCAGCGTAGCAAGGGGAAGCACAGATACGCAGTATTTT. Protein sequence: CASSVARGSTDTQYF.

Ten or more counts support this clonotype. The chain has TRBV28 and TRBJ2-3; no definite D call. CDR3 length equals 16 residues. Germline V gives CDR1 MDHEN, CDR2 SYDVKM. Trimming removed 5 bases from V and 1 base from J, with 16 bases in between. CDR3 DNA: TGTGCCAGCAGTCCCCAGGCCCCCAGTCGCACAGATACGCAGTATTTT. It specifies CASSPQAPSRTDTQYF.

This clonotype has a count of ten or more. The chain links TRBV7-8 to TRBJ2-2; a weak D match, TRBD2 (5 bases). Germline V gene lookup returns CDR1 SGHVS and CDR2 FQNEAQ. The CDR3 loop spans 16 amino acids. Deletions cut 5 bases from V and 0 bases from J, with 13 bases between. DNA for the CDR3: TGTGCCAGCAGCCTTTTGGAGGTATCGAACACCGGGGAGCTGTTTTTT. Protein sequence: CASSLLEVSNTGELFF.

The chain has TRBV7-3 and TRBJ2-3; 7 bases are shared with TRBD2. The ends lost 5 bases at V and 2 bases at J; junction bases unmatched: 16. Germline V lookup: CDR1 SGHTA, CDR2 FQGTGA. CDR3 length equals 18 residues. This chain's CDR3 is CASSQDPNGGGITDTQYF. CDR3 nucleotide sequence: TGTGCCAGCAGCCAAGATCCCAATGGGGGGGGGATCACAGATACGCAGTATTTT.

This sequence joins TRBV12-3 or TRBV12-4 and TRBJ2-7; 9 bases are shared with TRBD2. The CDR3 length is 15 residues. The V gene end was trimmed by 2 bases and the J gene end by 7 bases; junction bases not matched to a gene: 9. DNA for the CDR3: TGTGCCAGCAGTTTAACAGGGGCCAGCGGGGGGGAGCAGTACTTC. Protein sequence: CASSLTGASGGEQYF.